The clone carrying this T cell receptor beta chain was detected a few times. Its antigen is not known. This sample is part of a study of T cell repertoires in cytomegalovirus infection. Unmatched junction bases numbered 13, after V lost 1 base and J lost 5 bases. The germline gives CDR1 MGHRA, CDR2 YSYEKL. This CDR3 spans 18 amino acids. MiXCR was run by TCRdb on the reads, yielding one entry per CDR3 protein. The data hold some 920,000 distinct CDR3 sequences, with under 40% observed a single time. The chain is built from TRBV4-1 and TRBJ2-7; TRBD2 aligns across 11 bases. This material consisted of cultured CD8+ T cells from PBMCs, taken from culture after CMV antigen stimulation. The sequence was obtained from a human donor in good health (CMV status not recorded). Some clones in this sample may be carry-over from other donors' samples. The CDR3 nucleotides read TGCGCCAGCAGCCAAGGAGGAGGGCTAGCGGGGGGTTTACACGAGCAGTACTTC. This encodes CASSQGGGLAGGLHEQYF.